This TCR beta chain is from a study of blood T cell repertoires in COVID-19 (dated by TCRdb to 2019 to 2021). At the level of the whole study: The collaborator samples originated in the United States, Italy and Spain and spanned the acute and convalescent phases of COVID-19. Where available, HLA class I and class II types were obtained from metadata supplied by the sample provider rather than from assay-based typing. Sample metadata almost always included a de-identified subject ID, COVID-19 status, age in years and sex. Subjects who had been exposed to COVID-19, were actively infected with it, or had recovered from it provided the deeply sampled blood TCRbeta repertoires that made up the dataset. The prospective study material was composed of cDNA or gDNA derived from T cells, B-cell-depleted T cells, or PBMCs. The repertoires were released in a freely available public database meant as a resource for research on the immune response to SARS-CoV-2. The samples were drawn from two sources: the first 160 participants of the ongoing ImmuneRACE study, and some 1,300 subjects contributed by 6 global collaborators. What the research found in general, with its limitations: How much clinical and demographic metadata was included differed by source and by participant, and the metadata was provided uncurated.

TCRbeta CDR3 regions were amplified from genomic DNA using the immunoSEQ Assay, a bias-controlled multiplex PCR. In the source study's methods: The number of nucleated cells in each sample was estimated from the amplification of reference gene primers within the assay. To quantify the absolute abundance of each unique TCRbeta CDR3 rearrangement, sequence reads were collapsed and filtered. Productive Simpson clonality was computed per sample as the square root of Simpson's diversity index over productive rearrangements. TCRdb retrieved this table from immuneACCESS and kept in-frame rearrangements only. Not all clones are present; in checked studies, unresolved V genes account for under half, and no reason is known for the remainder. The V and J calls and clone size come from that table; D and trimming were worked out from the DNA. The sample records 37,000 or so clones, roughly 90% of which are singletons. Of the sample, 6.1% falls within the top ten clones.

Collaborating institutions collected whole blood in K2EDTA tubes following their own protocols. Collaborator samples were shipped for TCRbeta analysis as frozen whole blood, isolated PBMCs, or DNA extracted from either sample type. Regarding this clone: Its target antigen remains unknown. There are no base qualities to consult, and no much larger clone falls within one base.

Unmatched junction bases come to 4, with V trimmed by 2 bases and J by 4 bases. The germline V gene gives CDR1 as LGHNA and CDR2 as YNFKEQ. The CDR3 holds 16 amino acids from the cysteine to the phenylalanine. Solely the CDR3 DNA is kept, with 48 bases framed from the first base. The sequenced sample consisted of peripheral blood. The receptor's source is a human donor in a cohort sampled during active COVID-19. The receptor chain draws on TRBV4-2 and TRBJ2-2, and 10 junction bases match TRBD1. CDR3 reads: CASSQIGQGGTGELFF. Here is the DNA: TGTGCCAGCAGCCAAATAGGACAGGGGGGCACCGGGGAGCTGTTTTTT.